This is a list of T cell receptor beta chains from one sample in a study of TIL therapy for anti-PD-1-resistant metastatic lung cancer. TCRdb's table, derived via immunoSEQ multiplex PCR, lists solely in-frame clones and lacks some. This table holds 45,000 to 75,000 clones, about 69% found once. Sample: blood, taken at baseline. The source is a person aged 25 to 85 with non-small cell lung cancer. The CDR3 runs from the conserved cysteine through the conserved F or W. The order of the fields is D gene, clone size, CDR3 length, V gene, J gene, CDR3 DNA, CDR3 protein. A D gene is named only where the DNA matches it firmly. Rows may omit the clone size; those that give it use once, few, many or a size class.

>TRBD1|.|15|TRBV29-1|TRBJ2-5
TGCAGCGTTGGTGGTTGGGGACAGGGAATGGAGACCCAGTACTTC
CSVGGWGQGMETQYF
>.|few|14|TRBV19|TRBJ2-7
TGTGCCAGTAGTCCTAGGGACGGATCCTACGAGCAGTACTTC
CASSPRDGSYEQYF
>TRBD2|.|14|TRBV6-6|TRBJ2-3
TGTGCCAGCAGTTACTCCCGGGGGGCAGATACGCAGTATTTT
CASSYSRGADTQYF
>TRBD2|.|15|TRBV27|TRBJ2-4
TGTGCCACCGCTCTAGCGGGGGGCCCCAAAAACATTCAGTACTTC
CATALAGGPKNIQYF
>TRBD1|once|18|TRBV5-1|TRBJ2-5
TGCGCCAGCAGCTCGGGACAGGCCTCATACCTGTCGCAAGAGACCCAGTACTTC
CASSSGQASYLSQETQYF
>TRBD1|.|13|TRBV11-2|TRBJ1-2
TGTGCCAGCAGCAAGGACAGGGGGCGAGGCTACACCTTC
CASSKDRGRGYTF
>TRBD1|.|15|TRBV7-9|TRBJ2-7
TGTGCCAGCAGCTCCGGACAGGGCGAGGGGAACGAGCAGTACTTC
CASSSGQGEGNEQYF
>.|.|14|TRBV5-1|TRBJ1-3
TGCGCCAGCAGCTTGGCCGGGGGTGGAAACACCATATATTTT
CASSLAGGGNTIYF
>.|.|14|TRBV2|TRBJ1-3
TGTGCCAGCAGGATGAGATTCTCTGGAAACACCATATATTTT
CASRMRFSGNTIYF
>.|few|15|TRBV19|TRBJ2-2
TGTGCCAGTAGTATATCCGGGATTAACACCGGGGAGCTGTTTTTT
CASSISGINTGELFF
>.|.|13|TRBV13|TRBJ2-3
TGTGCCAGCAGCTCCCGCAATGGAGATACGCAGTATTTT
CASSSRNGDTQYF
>.|.|15|TRBV6-5|TRBJ2-5
TGTGCCAGCAGTTACAGGAGCAGGGCACAAGAGACCCAGTACTTC
CASSYRSRAQETQYF
>.|once|15|TRBV6-5|TRBJ2-1
TGTGCCAGCAGTTACACGAGTAGCTCTTACAATGAGCAGTTCTTC
CASSYTSSSYNEQFF
>.|once|13|TRBV11-2|TRBJ1-4
TGTGCCAGCAGCTTCCGGGGGGGTGAAAAACTGTTTTTT
CASSFRGGEKLFF
>.|.|12|TRBV5-4|TRBJ2-2
TGTGCCAGCAGCTCCCCCACCGGGGAGCTGTTTTTT
CASSSPTGELFF
>.|few|16|TRBV6-5|TRBJ1-6
TGTGCCAGCAGTTTTCGCCATAGCTCCTATAATTCACCCCTCCACTTT
CASSFRHSSYNSPLHF
>.|.|14|TRBV15|TRBJ2-5
TGTGCCACCCGCCGAGGGGTAGGAGCGGAGACCCAGTACTTC
CATRRGVGAETQYF
>TRBD2|.|19|TRBV7-8|TRBJ2-1
TGTGCCAGCAGCTTAGGACTAGCGGGAGCCCCTAGCTCCTACAATGAGCAGTTCTTC
CASSLGLAGAPSSYNEQFF
>.|.|14|TRBV11-2|TRBJ2-2
TGTGCCAGCAGCCTGCGCTTTAACACCGGGGAGCTGTTTTTT
CASSLRFNTGELFF
>.|.|14|TRBV5-4|TRBJ1-2
TGTGCCAGCACCAAAGGAGACAGAGACTATGGCTACACCTTC
CASTKGDRDYGYTF